The sequence of this T cell receptor beta chain was determined in a study of T cell responses to AZD1222 COVID-19 vaccine. On the study more broadly: Pooled samples include second doses given at about 4 or 12 weeks. The study's findings and limits: Along spike, vaccine-associated CD4 TCRs were found throughout, with dominance at 160-218 and 743-854.

Measured with immunoSEQ multiplex PCR; TCRdb has only the in-frame clones, and not every one. Among 150,000 to 200,000 clones, around 92% were seen once, and the ten largest hold approximately 1.4%. This CDR3 has 14 amino acids. Between the trimmed V and J ends, which lost 4 bases and 9 bases, there was a span of 13 bases. Germline CDR1 LGHDT, CDR2 YNNKEL (reference sequence). For this clone: Its antigen is as yet unknown.

The receptor was derived from an adult in good health. The input for sequencing was peripheral blood, taken on day 0 of AZD1222 vaccination. The chain is built from TRBV3-1 (or the pseudogene TRBV3-2) and TRBJ1-6; D might be TRBD1 (6 bases). The CDR3 region has the DNA TGTGCCAGCAGCCCAGGACAGAGGGGTTCACCCCTCCACTTT. Translation gives CASSPGQRGSPLHF.